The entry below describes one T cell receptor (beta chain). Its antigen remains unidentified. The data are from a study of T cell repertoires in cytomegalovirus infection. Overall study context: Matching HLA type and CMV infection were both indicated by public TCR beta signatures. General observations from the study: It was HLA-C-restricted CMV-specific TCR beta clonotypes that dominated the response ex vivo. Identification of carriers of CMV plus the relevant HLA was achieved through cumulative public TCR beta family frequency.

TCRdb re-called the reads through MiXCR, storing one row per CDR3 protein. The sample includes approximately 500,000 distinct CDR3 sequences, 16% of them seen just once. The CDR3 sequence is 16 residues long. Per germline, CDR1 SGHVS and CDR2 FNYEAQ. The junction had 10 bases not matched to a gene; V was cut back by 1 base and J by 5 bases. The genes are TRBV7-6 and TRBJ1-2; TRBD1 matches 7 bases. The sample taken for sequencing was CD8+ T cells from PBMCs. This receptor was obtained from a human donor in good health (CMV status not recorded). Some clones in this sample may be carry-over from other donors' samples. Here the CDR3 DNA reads TGTGCCAGCAGCTTAGAGGGGTCGACAGGGTTTTATGGCTACACCTTC. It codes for CASSLEGSTGFYGYTF.